This paragraph covers one T cell receptor (beta chain) sequence. This sample is part of a study of cytomegalovirus exposure and HLA in healthy donors. Study background: Across around 400 genotyped donors, approximately 81% landed in the Caucasian-associated ancestry cluster.

V gave up 5 bases and J gave up 4 bases; unmatched junction bases: 8. CDR3 size: 15 residues. In germline, CDR1 is SGHVS, CDR2 FNYEAQ. It was with 60 Vbeta and 13 Jbeta primers that the PCR ran. Data came from immunoSEQ multiplex PCR; TCRdb stores just in-frame clones and leaves some out. The sample lists about 120,000 clones; around 70% were seen once. This chain links TRBV7-6 with TRBJ1-5; 7 bases agree with TRBD1. The sample was PBMCs. The sequence was obtained from a man aged 35-49 years in good health and CMV-seropositive. For the CDR3, the DNA is TGTGCCAGCAGCCACGAGGGGGCGAGGAATCAGCCCCAGCATTTT. Its protein product is CASSHEGARNQPQHF.